Given below is one T cell receptor (beta chain) in context. Antigen: not known. The data stem from a study of beta chain features in type 1 diabetes. Overall study findings and caveats: Type 1 diabetes patients showed a moderate but significant shortening of TCRB CDR3s in all four CD4+ subsets.

Expressed TCRB transcripts were sequenced, since all the RNA that had been isolated was reverse transcribed. Method: immunoSEQ multiplex PCR; TCRdb's copy keeps in-frame clones and lacks some. The sample consists of 450,000 to 600,000 clones, about 32% of them appearing once. V was pared by 0 bases and J by 7 bases, with 11 bases of the junction left unmatched. The CDR3 totals 19 residues. Germline V gene sequence: CDR1 LGHNA, CDR2 YSLEER. This TCR came from a man aged 18 to 30 in good health. This chain links TRBV4-3 with TRBJ2-1, with 14 positions matching TRBD2. Input material: naive CD4+ T cells from blood. The CDR3, as DNA: TGCGCCAGCAGCCAAGATCTTCCCCGACTAGCGGGAGGGATAAATGAGCAGTTCTTC. This gives the protein CASSQDLPRLAGGINEQFF.